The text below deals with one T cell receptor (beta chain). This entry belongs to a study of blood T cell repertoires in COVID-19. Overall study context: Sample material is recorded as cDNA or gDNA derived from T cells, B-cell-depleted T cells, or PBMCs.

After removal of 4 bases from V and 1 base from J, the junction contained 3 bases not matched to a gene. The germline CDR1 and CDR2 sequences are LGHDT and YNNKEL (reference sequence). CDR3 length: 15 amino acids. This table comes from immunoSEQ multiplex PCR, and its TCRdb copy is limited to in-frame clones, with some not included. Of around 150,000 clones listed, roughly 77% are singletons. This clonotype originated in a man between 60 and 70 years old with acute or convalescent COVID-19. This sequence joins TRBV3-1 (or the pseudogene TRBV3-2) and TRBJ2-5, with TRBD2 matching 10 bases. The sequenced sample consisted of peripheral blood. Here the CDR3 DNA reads TGTGCCAGCAGCCCGCGGACTAGCGGCCAAGAGACCCAGTACTTC. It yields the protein CASSPRTSGQETQYF.